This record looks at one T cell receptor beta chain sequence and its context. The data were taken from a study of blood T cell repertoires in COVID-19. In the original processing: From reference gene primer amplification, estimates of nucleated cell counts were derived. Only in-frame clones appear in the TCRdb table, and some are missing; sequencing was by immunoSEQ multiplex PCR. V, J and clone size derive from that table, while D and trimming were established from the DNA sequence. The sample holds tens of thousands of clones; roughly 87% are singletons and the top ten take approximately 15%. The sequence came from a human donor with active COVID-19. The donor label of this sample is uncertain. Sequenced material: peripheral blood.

The CDR3 here is CASSQVFQNNSPLHF. CDR3 DNA sequence: TGCGCCAGCAGCCAAGTTTTTCAGAATAATTCACCCCTCCACTTT. J is TRBJ1-6 and V is TRBV4-3; D gene ambiguous. There are 15 residues in the CDR3. Trimming shortened V by 1 base and J by 5 bases, and 9 bases separated the two germline ends. Germline V gives CDR1 LGHNA, CDR2 YSLEER.